This T cell receptor beta chain was sequenced in a study of chronic HIV infection and antiretroviral therapy. In TCRdb, the 5' RACE reads were re-called with MiXCR into one record per CDR3 protein. The sample contains just over 30,000 distinct CDR3 sequences, 8% to 10% of which appear only once. This clonotype appeared many times. Germline CDR1 SGHTA, CDR2 FQGNSA. The ends were cut back, 0 bases at V and 1 base at J, with 11 bases in the middle. The length of the CDR3 is 16 residues. The sample taken for sequencing was peripheral blood. The gene calls are TRBV7-2 and TRBJ2-3, with no clear D. The sequence was obtained from an adult who had HIV and had not received antiretroviral therapy, or was an uninfected healthy control (not recorded which). Written as DNA, the CDR3 is TGTGCCAGCAGCTTAGCGGGCGCAGCCGGCACAGATACGCAGTATTTT. It translates to CASSLAGAAGTDTQYF.